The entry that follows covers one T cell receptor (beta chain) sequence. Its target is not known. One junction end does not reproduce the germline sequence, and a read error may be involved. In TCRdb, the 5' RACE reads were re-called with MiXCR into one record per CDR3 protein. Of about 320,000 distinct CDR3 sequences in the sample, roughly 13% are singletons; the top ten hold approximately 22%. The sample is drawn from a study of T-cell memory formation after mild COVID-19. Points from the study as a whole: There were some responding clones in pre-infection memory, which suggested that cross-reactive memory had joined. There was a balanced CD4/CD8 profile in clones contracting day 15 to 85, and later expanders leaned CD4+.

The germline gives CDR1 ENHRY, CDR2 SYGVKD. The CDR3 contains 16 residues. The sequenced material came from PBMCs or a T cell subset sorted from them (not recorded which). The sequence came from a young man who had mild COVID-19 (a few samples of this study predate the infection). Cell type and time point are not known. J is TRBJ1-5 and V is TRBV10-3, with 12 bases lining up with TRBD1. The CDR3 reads CAISDRDRGHGQPKHF. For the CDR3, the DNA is TGTGCCATCAGTGACCGGGACAGGGGGCACGGACAGCCCAAGCATTTT.